This T cell receptor beta chain was profiled in a study of cytomegalovirus exposure and HLA in healthy donors. This clone was counted once. Its matching antigen is unknown. The PCR was carried out with 60 Vbeta primers and 13 Jbeta primers. Sequencing used immunoSEQ multiplex PCR; TCRdb keeps in-frame clones, though not all of them. The data show about 170,000 clones, 70% to 80% seen once. The study, taken as a whole, reports: Reported results showed that the classifier diagnosed cytomegalovirus status with high specificity and sensitivity. A later analysis found TCR association rates differed by HLA locus, highest for DRB1 and lowest for HLA-C.

The ends lost 4 bases at V and 3 bases at J; junction bases unmatched: 1. Per the germline V gene, CDR1 is SGHDT and CDR2 is YYEEEE. The CDR3 sequence is 12 residues long. Healthy people donating bone marrow made up the donors. Sequences were obtained from PBMCs. The chain combines TRBV5-6 with TRBJ2-7, with 7 bases aligning to TRBD2. This TCR came from a woman in her 50s in good health and CMV-seronegative. DNA of the CDR3: TGTGCCAGCAGCCCGGGGGGCTACGAGCAGTACTTC. Encoded protein: CASSPGGYEQYF.